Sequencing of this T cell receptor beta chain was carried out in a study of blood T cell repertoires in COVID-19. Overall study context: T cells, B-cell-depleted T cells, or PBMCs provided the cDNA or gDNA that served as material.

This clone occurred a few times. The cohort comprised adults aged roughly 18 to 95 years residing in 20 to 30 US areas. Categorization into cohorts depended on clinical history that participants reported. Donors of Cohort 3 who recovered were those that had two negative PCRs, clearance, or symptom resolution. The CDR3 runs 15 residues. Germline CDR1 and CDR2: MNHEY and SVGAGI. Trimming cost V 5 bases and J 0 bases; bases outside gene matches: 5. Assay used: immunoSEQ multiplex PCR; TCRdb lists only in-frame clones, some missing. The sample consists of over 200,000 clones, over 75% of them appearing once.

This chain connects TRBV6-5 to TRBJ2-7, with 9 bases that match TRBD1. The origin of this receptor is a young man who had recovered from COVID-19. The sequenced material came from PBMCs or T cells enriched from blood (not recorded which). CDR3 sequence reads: CASSPGTGLSYEQYF. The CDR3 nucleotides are TGTGCCAGCAGTCCCGGGACAGGGCTCTCCTACGAGCAGTACTTC.